The 21 T cell receptor beta chains presented below share a single source sample, sequenced in a study of identical twins (TCRdb year 2016). Preparation of the library involved 5' RACE. Sequencing was carried out with an Illumina HiSeq 2000. The raw public reads went through TCRdb reprocessing: fastp at Q25, MiXCR clone calling, in-frame beta chains kept. All rows with the same CDR3 protein become a single entry with the most common DNA and genes. The sample table holds roughly 720,000 distinct CDR3 sequences, of which about 20% were seen once. Around 13% of the sample rests with the top ten. This sample also belongs to another study, concerning T cells expressing NK-cell markers.

The material sequenced was PBMCs. The origin of the receptors is a woman in her late teens or twenties in good health.

This chain uses TRBV3-1 with TRBJ1-3, with unresolved D. The germline V and J ends were trimmed by 4 bases and 0 bases, with 10 bases remaining between them. This CDR3 spans 15 amino acids. Germline CDR1 and CDR2: LGHDT and YNNKEL (reference sequence). CDR3 DNA: TGTGCCAGCAGCCGAATACAACGCTCTGGAAACACCATATATTTT. This codes for CASSRIQRSGNTIYF.

This clonotype has a handful of counts. CDR3 sequence: CASSAILLRASDNSPLHF. CDR3 coding DNA: TGTGCCAGCAGCGCAATCCTCCTCAGGGCTTCTGATAATTCACCCCTCCACTTT. The V gene is TRBV27, the J gene TRBJ1-6; D may be TRBD1 (5 bases). Per germline, CDR1 MNHEY and CDR2 SMNVEV (reference sequence). Trimming removed 6 bases at V and 5 bases at J, with 23 bases between. The CDR3 length is 18 residues.

This clonotype was seen more than once but under ten times. The chain links TRBV7-9 to TRBJ2-5; D remains ambiguous. CDR1 SEHNR and CDR2 FQNEAQ come from the germline V gene (reference sequence). V lost 1 base and J lost 4, with 13 bases in between. This CDR3 is 15 amino acids long. The CDR3 nucleotides read TGTGCCAGCAGCTTAGGTTCCCTTTATGGAGAGACCCAGTACTTC. Its translation is CASSLGSLYGETQYF.

This clonotype was detected only a few times. V usage is TRBV7-9 and J usage is TRBJ2-7; D gene uncertain. V was pared by 2 bases and J by 6 bases, with 8 bases between. The germline V gene encodes CDR1 SEHNR and CDR2 FQNEAQ (reference sequence). This CDR3 spans 12 amino acids. CDR3 DNA sequence: TGTGCCAGCAGCTTACTACTATCCGAGCAGTACTTC. Its translation is CASSLLLSEQYF.

The CDR3 loop is CASRGGGSSYNEQFF. The CDR3 coding sequence is TGCGCCAGCAGAGGGGGGGGAAGCTCCTACAATGAGCAGTTCTTC. The chain is built from TRBV5-1 and TRBJ2-1, with D perhaps TRBD2 (7 bases). Germline V gene lookup returns CDR1 SGHRS and CDR2 YFSETQ. The CDR3 sequence is 15 residues long. V lost 5 bases and J 0 bases, leaving 12 bases between the germline ends.

This chain links TRBV12-3 or TRBV12-4 with TRBJ2-4; the D is unclear. This CDR3 is built from 14 residues. Trimming left V 6 bases short and J 0 bases short, with 9 bases between. The CDR3 spells CASRPSLAKNIQYF. The CDR3 nucleotides read TGTGCCAGCAGACCAAGCCTAGCCAAAAACATTCAGTACTTC.

The V call is TRBV6-5, the J call TRBJ1-6, with a tentative D call TRBD1 (5 bases). The CDR3 length is 16 residues. V lost 0 bases and J lost 6, with 12 bases in between. Germline V lookup: CDR1 MNHEY, CDR2 SVGAGI. Here the CDR3 reads CASSYSQGVGNSPLHF. CDR3 DNA: TGTGCCAGCAGTTACTCCCAGGGTGTGGGTAATTCACCCCTCCACTTT.

CDR3 in DNA: TGCAGTGCGGCTAGCGGGACCTACAATGAGCAGTTCTTC. This codes for CSAASGTYNEQFF. V gene TRBV20-1 combines with J gene TRBJ2-1; 9 nucleotides line up with TRBD2. CDR1 is DFQATT and CDR2 is SNEGSKA in the germline V gene (reference sequence). The CDR3 extends over 13 amino acids. Losses at the gene ends were 6 bases for V and 2 bases for J; bases not matched to a gene: 2.

This clonotype has just a few counts. The chain combines TRBV27 with TRBJ2-1; 11 bases are a match to TRBD2. Unmatched junction bases numbered 0, after V lost 6 bases and J lost 5 bases. Germline V lookup: CDR1 MNHEY, CDR2 SMNVEV (reference sequence). This CDR3 has 13 amino acids. For the CDR3, the DNA is TGTGCCAGCAGACTAGCGGGGGACAATGAGCAGTTCTTC. This codes for CASRLAGDNEQFF.

This clonotype turned up a few times. The chain recombines TRBV5-1 with TRBJ2-3, with D perhaps matching TRBD2 (7 bases). CDR1 is SGHRS, CDR2 YFSETQ, per germline. V shed 0 bases and J shed 0 bases, with 17 bases lying between them. The CDR3 is 18 amino acids. CDR3 bases: TGCGCCAGCAGCTTGGAGGTGGGGGGGCCTTCGAGCACAGATACGCAGTATTTT. It encodes CASSLEVGGPSSTDTQYF. The entire variable domain, with the rest obtained from reference TRBV5-1 and TRBJ2-3, is as follows: KAGVTQTPRYLIKTRGQQVTLSCSPISGHRSVSWYQQTPGQGLQFLFEYFSETQRNKGNFPGRFSGRQFSNSRSEMNVSTLELGDSALYLCASSLEVGGPSSTDTQYFGPGTRLTVL.

The chain uses TRBV7-2 and TRBJ2-1, with D perhaps matching TRBD2 (6 bases). The V gene lost 7 bases and the J gene lost 9 bases, with 19 bases spanning the gap. CDR3 size: 14 residues. Germline CDR1 and CDR2: SGHTA and FQGNSA. The CDR3 DNA follows: TGTGCCAGCAACGGGGGTCCTGGGGGGACTGAGCAGTTCTTC. This gives the protein CASNGGPGGTEQFF.

The chain links TRBV20-1 to TRBJ2-7; 11 bases match TRBD2. V gave up 6 bases and J gave up 3 bases; unmatched junction bases: 4. Germline CDR1 and CDR2: DFQATT and SNEGSKA (reference sequence). The CDR3 is 13 residues long. In DNA form, the CDR3 reads TGCAGTGCGCTAGCGGGAGGCCACTACGAGCAGTACTTC. It is translated as CSALAGGHYEQYF.

The J gene is TRBJ2-7, the V gene TRBV5-6, with D perhaps being TRBD1 or TRBD2 (5 bases each). The CDR3 length is 13 residues. Germline assignment: CDR1 SGHDT and CDR2 YYEEEE. Trimming left V 2 bases short and J 9 bases short, with 15 bases between. CDR3 sequence (DNA): TGTGCCAGCAGCTTCGCCATGGGGGTCGGGCAGTACTTC. Amino acid sequence: CASSFAMGVGQYF.

The chain employs TRBV6-1 and TRBJ1-1; possibly TRBD1 for D (6 bases). Germline-derived CDR1 and CDR2 are MNHNS and SASEGT. V lost 6 bases, J lost 11 bases, and 13 bases lay in between. The CDR3 consists of 11 residues. The CDR3 DNA follows: TGTGCCAGCAGAACAGGGTATTGGGCTTTCTTT. It codes for CASRTGYWAFF.

The chain recombines TRBV20-1 with TRBJ1-3, with D possibly matching TRBD1 (5 bases). This CDR3 is built from 15 residues. The germline V gene has CDR1 DFQATT and CDR2 SNEGSKA (reference sequence). V shed 4 bases and J shed 0 bases, with 13 bases lying between them. CDR3 region: CSATPDSFSGNTIYF. The CDR3 DNA sequence: TGCAGTGCTACCCCAGACAGCTTCTCTGGAAACACCATATATTTT.

This clonotype was observed a handful of times. CDR3 sequence (DNA): TGCAGTGCCTCGACTAGCGTTCGTGAGACCCAGTACTTC. It translates to CSASTSVRETQYF. V gene TRBV20-1 combines with J gene TRBJ2-5; 8 bases are a match to TRBD2. Trimming at V came to 6 bases and at J to 5 bases, leaving 8 bases not matched to a gene. CDR3 size: 13 residues. Per germline, CDR1 DFQATT and CDR2 SNEGSKA (reference sequence).

The chain has TRBV6-5 and TRBJ2-5; tentatively, D is TRBD2 (5 bases). In germline, CDR1 is MNHEY, CDR2 SVGAGI. The CDR3 extends over 14 amino acids. V lost 4 bases and J 5 bases, leaving 14 bases between the germline ends. The CDR3 DNA is TGTGCCAGCAGTTCCCCGGGGTGGTCTGAGACCCAGTACTTC. Translated, it gives CASSSPGWSETQYF.

This clonotype turned up a few times. V is TRBV4-3 and J is TRBJ2-1, with TRBD1 matching 11 bases. Looked up from germline, CDR1 is LGHNA and CDR2 is YSLEER. J gave up 5 bases and V 8 bases, and 8 bases lay outside the gene matches. The CDR3 is made up of 15 amino acids. The CDR3 region is CASCPDRGPHNEQFF. DNA of the CDR3: TGCGCCAGCTGTCCGGACAGGGGGCCGCACAATGAGCAGTTCTTC.

The V call is TRBV15, the J call TRBJ2-3; 11 bases fit TRBD2. The CDR3 totals 16 residues. V was pared by 3 bases and J by 4 bases, with 6 bases of the junction left unmatched. In germline, CDR1 is LNHNV, CDR2 YYDKDF (reference sequence). The CDR3 DNA reads TGTGCCACCAGCAGCCCGACTAGCGGGACTCCAGATACGCAGTATTTT. Protein product: CATSSPTSGTPDTQYF. Complete variable domain (other parts from reference TRBV15 and TRBJ2-3): DAMVIQNPRYQVTQFGKPVTLSCSQTLNHNVMYWYQQKSSQAPKLLFHYYDKDFNNEADTPDNFQSRRPNTSFCFLDIRSPGLGDTAMYLCATSSPTSGTPDTQYFGPGTRLTVL.

A remark on this clonotype: The junction and the germline gene differ at one end; a read error may be behind it. The chain uses TRBV4-2 and TRBJ1-6; possibly TRBD1 for D (6 bases). Germline CDR1 and CDR2: LGHNA and YNFKEQ. This CDR3 is built from 16 residues. CDR3 in amino acids: CASSQAGTSYTSPLHF. The CDR3 nucleotides are TGTGCCAGCAGCCAAGCCGGGACAAGTTATACTTCACCCCTCCACTTT.

The CDR3: CAISGGGVRYNEQFF. The CDR3 nucleotides are TGTGCCATCAGTGGTGGGGGGGTAAGGTACAATGAGCAGTTCTTC. This chain connects TRBV10-3 to TRBJ2-1; 7 bases match TRBD2. Trimming at V came to 4 bases and at J to 4 bases, leaving 7 bases not matched to a gene. Germline V gene sequence: CDR1 ENHRY, CDR2 SYGVKD. The length of the CDR3 is 15 residues.